This is a list of T cell receptor beta chains from one sample in a study of T cell responses to AZD1222 COVID-19 vaccine. The data were produced by immunoSEQ multiplex PCR, yet TCRdb's version contains in-frame clones alone and is incomplete. The table lists around 140,000 clones, 85% to 95% of them singletons. The sample was peripheral blood, taken 28 days after the second AZD1222 dose. These TCRs come from an adult who received the AZD1222 COVID-19 vaccine. CDR3s include the opening cysteine and the closing phenylalanine or tryptophan. A D gene is named only where the DNA matches it firmly. Clone size appears in some rows only: once, few, many, or a class for an expanded clone.

cdr3_nt: TGTGCCAGCAGTTTGGGGGGGGGTCAGCCCCAGCATTTT; cdr3_aa: CASSLGGGQPQHF; clone_size: -; j_call: TRBJ1-5; d_call: -; v_call: TRBV12-3/TRBV12-4
cdr3_nt: TGCGCCAGCAGCTCCACAGGGGGCCGAAACACCATATATTTT; cdr3_aa: CASSSTGGRNTIYF; clone_size: once; j_call: TRBJ1-3; d_call: TRBD1; v_call: TRBV5-1
cdr3_nt: TGTGCCAGCAGCTTAGGACACTTAGGGCCTGAAGCTTTCTTT; cdr3_aa: CASSLGHLGPEAFF; clone_size: -; j_call: TRBJ1-1; d_call: -; v_call: TRBV7-8
cdr3_nt: TGTGCCAGCAGCGTAGAGACTAGCCCTCGGAATGAGCAGTTCTTC; cdr3_aa: CASSVETSPRNEQFF; clone_size: -; j_call: TRBJ2-1; d_call: TRBD2; v_call: TRBV9
cdr3_nt: TGTGCCAGCAGCTTAGCAGTACAGAGCTCTGGAAACACCATATATTTT; cdr3_aa: CASSLAVQSSGNTIYF; clone_size: -; j_call: TRBJ1-3; d_call: -; v_call: TRBV7-2
cdr3_nt: TGCGCCAGCAGCTTGGAGGGACAGGGTGGTGAAAAACTGTTTTTT; cdr3_aa: CASSLEGQGGEKLFF; clone_size: once; j_call: TRBJ1-4; d_call: TRBD1; v_call: TRBV5-1
cdr3_nt: TGCAGCGCCTCCCCCGGGGGAAACACTGAAGCTTTCTTT; cdr3_aa: CSASPGGNTEAFF; clone_size: -; j_call: TRBJ1-1; d_call: -; v_call: TRBV29-1
cdr3_nt: TGTGCCAGCAGTTACCCCGGGACTAGCGGGTACAATGAGCAGTTCTTC; cdr3_aa: CASSYPGTSGYNEQFF; clone_size: once; j_call: TRBJ2-1; d_call: TRBD2; v_call: TRBV6-2/TRBV6-3
cdr3_nt: TGCGCCAGCAGCCAATCTCCGGGACAGGGGGCTGGTGGCTACACCTTC; cdr3_aa: CASSQSPGQGAGGYTF; clone_size: -; j_call: TRBJ1-2; d_call: TRBD1; v_call: TRBV4-3
cdr3_nt: TGCAGTGCTAGTCTGGGGGGTGAGACCCAGTACTTC; cdr3_aa: CSASLGGETQYF; clone_size: -; j_call: TRBJ2-5; d_call: -; v_call: TRBV20-1
cdr3_nt: TGTGCCAGCAGTACGCTAGCGGAGGGGGGTAATGAGCAGTTCTTC; cdr3_aa: CASSTLAEGGNEQFF; clone_size: -; j_call: TRBJ2-1; d_call: -; v_call: TRBV28
cdr3_nt: TGTGCCAGCAGCCTAACAGGGATCACTGAAGCTTTCTTT; cdr3_aa: CASSLTGITEAFF; clone_size: -; j_call: TRBJ1-1; d_call: -; v_call: TRBV11-3
cdr3_nt: TGTGCCAGCAGTTCCCCCGTAGCGGGAGGGCAGGAGACCCAGTACTTC; cdr3_aa: CASSSPVAGGQETQYF; clone_size: -; j_call: TRBJ2-5; d_call: TRBD2; v_call: TRBV27
cdr3_nt: TGTGCCAGCAGTTTTACGGGAATGGCTGAAGCTTTCTTT; cdr3_aa: CASSFTGMAEAFF; clone_size: -; j_call: TRBJ1-1; d_call: -; v_call: TRBV28
cdr3_nt: TGTGCCAGCAGCTTAGTAGGGTCAGGGAATCAGCCCCAGCATTTT; cdr3_aa: CASSLVGSGNQPQHF; clone_size: -; j_call: TRBJ1-5; d_call: -; v_call: TRBV7-2
cdr3_nt: TGCGCCAGCAGCCAAGAAAGTGAAAGGTCGGACACCGGGGAGCTGTTTTTT; cdr3_aa: CASSQESERSDTGELFF; clone_size: -; j_call: TRBJ2-2; d_call: -; v_call: TRBV4-3
cdr3_nt: TGTGCCAGCAGTCCCTCGGTGGGGGGCAGTCAGCCCCAGCATTTT; cdr3_aa: CASSPSVGGSQPQHF; clone_size: -; j_call: TRBJ1-5; d_call: -; v_call: TRBV6-5
cdr3_nt: TGTGCCAGCAGCCAACCGGGACGGCTTAATGAAAAACTGTTTTTT; cdr3_aa: CASSQPGRLNEKLFF; clone_size: once; j_call: TRBJ1-4; d_call: -; v_call: TRBV5-8
cdr3_nt: TGCGCCAGCAGCTCTGGGTTTGCCGGGGAGCTGTTTTTT; cdr3_aa: CASSSGFAGELFF; clone_size: -; j_call: TRBJ2-2; d_call: -; v_call: TRBV10-1
cdr3_nt: TGTGCCATCAGCAATGACGTCTATGGCTACACCTTC; cdr3_aa: CAISNDVYGYTF; clone_size: -; j_call: TRBJ1-2; d_call: -; v_call: TRBV10-3
cdr3_nt: TGTGCCAGCATCCGGGACAGGGTGGGGGACTATGGCTACACCTTC; cdr3_aa: CASIRDRVGDYGYTF; clone_size: -; j_call: TRBJ1-2; d_call: TRBD1; v_call: TRBV2
cdr3_nt: TGTGCCAGTAGTAACGACAGAAGGGGCTACACCTTC; cdr3_aa: CASSNDRRGYTF; clone_size: -; j_call: TRBJ1-2; d_call: -; v_call: TRBV19
cdr3_nt: TGTGCCAGCAGCCTGGACAGGGCTACAGATACGCAGTATTTT; cdr3_aa: CASSLDRATDTQYF; clone_size: -; j_call: TRBJ2-3; d_call: TRBD1; v_call: TRBV27
cdr3_nt: TGTGCCAGCAGTTACGGACTAGCGGGACTTAATGAGCAGTTCTTC; cdr3_aa: CASSYGLAGLNEQFF; clone_size: -; j_call: TRBJ2-1; d_call: TRBD2; v_call: TRBV6-6
cdr3_nt: TGTGCCAGCGGCAGGGGGGATGACACTGAAGCTTTCTTT; cdr3_aa: CASGRGDDTEAFF; clone_size: -; j_call: TRBJ1-1; d_call: TRBD1; v_call: TRBV2
cdr3_nt: TGTGCCAGCAGTTTCGCGCTTGTTGGCCTCGGGGCGAGCGGGACCCCCAATGAGCAGTTCTTC; cdr3_aa: CASSFALVGLGASGTPNEQFF; clone_size: -; j_call: TRBJ2-1; d_call: TRBD2; v_call: TRBV28
cdr3_nt: TGTGCCAGCAGCTTACTCGGGACACAGAACACTGAAGCTTTCTTT; cdr3_aa: CASSLLGTQNTEAFF; clone_size: -; j_call: TRBJ1-1; d_call: -; v_call: TRBV7-2
cdr3_nt: TGTGCCAGCAGTCGTTTTTCGGGGGCCGGGGAGCTGTTTTTT; cdr3_aa: CASSRFSGAGELFF; clone_size: -; j_call: TRBJ2-2; d_call: -; v_call: TRBV5-8
cdr3_nt: TGCGCCAGCAGCTTGGAGGGACAGGGCTCTGGAAACACCATATATTTT; cdr3_aa: CASSLEGQGSGNTIYF; clone_size: -; j_call: TRBJ1-3; d_call: TRBD1; v_call: TRBV5-1
cdr3_nt: TGCAGCGTTGGTAGACAGACGAACACTGAAGCTTTCTTT; cdr3_aa: CSVGRQTNTEAFF; clone_size: -; j_call: TRBJ1-1; d_call: -; v_call: TRBV29-1
cdr3_nt: TGTGCCAGCCGACTTTCAGGGGCTAACTATGGCTACACCTTC; cdr3_aa: CASRLSGANYGYTF; clone_size: -; j_call: TRBJ1-2; d_call: -; v_call: TRBV28
cdr3_nt: TGTGCCAGCAGCCCTATAGCGGGAGAGGGCACAGATACGCAGTATTTT; cdr3_aa: CASSPIAGEGTDTQYF; clone_size: -; j_call: TRBJ2-3; d_call: TRBD2; v_call: TRBV9
cdr3_nt: TGCGCCAGCAGTCCCTATCGTTTTCCGGGGGGGGCTAGCGCAACCCAATGGGGTCAGTACTTC; cdr3_aa: CASSPYRFPGGASATQWGQYF; clone_size: -; j_call: TRBJ2-4; d_call: TRBD2; v_call: TRBV23-1
cdr3_nt: TGCGCCAGCAGCTTGGGGGGAAAGAACACTGAAGCTTTCTTT; cdr3_aa: CASSLGGKNTEAFF; clone_size: -; j_call: TRBJ1-1; d_call: -; v_call: TRBV5-1
cdr3_nt: TGCGCCAGCAGCTTGGGTGGACTTAATGAAAAACTGTTTTTT; cdr3_aa: CASSLGGLNEKLFF; clone_size: -; j_call: TRBJ1-4; d_call: -; v_call: TRBV5-1
cdr3_nt: TGTGCCAGCAGCGCCACTACCGGACCGTACAATGAGCAGTTCTTC; cdr3_aa: CASSATTGPYNEQFF; clone_size: -; j_call: TRBJ2-1; d_call: -; v_call: TRBV9
cdr3_nt: TGTGCCACCCACCGGGACCTGGAAGGCTACACCTTC; cdr3_aa: CATHRDLEGYTF; clone_size: -; j_call: TRBJ1-2; d_call: -; v_call: TRBV19
cdr3_nt: TGTGCTAGTGCCGTAGGGGGCGGCGAGCAGTACTTC; cdr3_aa: CASAVGGGEQYF; clone_size: -; j_call: TRBJ2-7; d_call: TRBD1; v_call: TRBV12-5
cdr3_nt: TGTGCCAGCAGCTTAAACAGCCAAGAGACCCAGTACTTC; cdr3_aa: CASSLNSQETQYF; clone_size: once; j_call: TRBJ2-5; d_call: -; v_call: TRBV7-2
cdr3_nt: TGTGCCAGCAGCTTAGTTTACGCAGCCACTGGCTACACCTTC; cdr3_aa: CASSLVYAATGYTF; clone_size: -; j_call: TRBJ1-2; d_call: -; v_call: TRBV7-8
cdr3_nt: TGTGCCAGCAGTTTAGGGGGGGGCTACACTGAAGCTTTCTTT; cdr3_aa: CASSLGGGYTEAFF; clone_size: -; j_call: TRBJ1-1; d_call: -; v_call: TRBV28
cdr3_nt: TGTGCCAGCAGCCGCCGGACAGGGCGGGCAGATACGCAGTATTTT; cdr3_aa: CASSRRTGRADTQYF; clone_size: once; j_call: TRBJ2-3; d_call: TRBD1; v_call: TRBV11-2
cdr3_nt: TGTGCCAGCAGCTTAACCGGGACAGCTAGCACAGATACGCAGTATTTT; cdr3_aa: CASSLTGTASTDTQYF; clone_size: -; j_call: TRBJ2-3; d_call: TRBD1; v_call: TRBV5-8
cdr3_nt: TGTGCCAGCAGCCAACTAGCGGGAGCGCCGAACACCGGGGAGCTGTTTTTT; cdr3_aa: CASSQLAGAPNTGELFF; clone_size: -; j_call: TRBJ2-2; d_call: TRBD2; v_call: TRBV3-1/TRBV3-2
cdr3_nt: TGTGCCAGCGAAGGACATGAGGAGACCCAGTACTTC; cdr3_aa: CASEGHEETQYF; clone_size: once; j_call: TRBJ2-5; d_call: -; v_call: TRBV25-1
cdr3_nt: TGTGCCATTAGGACAGGACTTCCCTACGAGCAGTACTTC; cdr3_aa: CAIRTGLPYEQYF; clone_size: -; j_call: TRBJ2-7; d_call: TRBD1; v_call: TRBV12-3/TRBV12-4
cdr3_nt: TGTGCCAGTAGTATTCCCGGGACAAATGAAAAACTGTTTTTT; cdr3_aa: CASSIPGTNEKLFF; clone_size: -; j_call: TRBJ1-4; d_call: -; v_call: TRBV19
cdr3_nt: TGTGCCAGCTCACCACCGGGCAGGGTTGGTGGCTACACCTTC; cdr3_aa: CASSPPGRVGGYTF; clone_size: -; j_call: TRBJ1-2; d_call: -; v_call: TRBV18
cdr3_nt: TGTGCCAGCAGCCAAGATGGAGGGCTTGGAAACACCATATATTTT; cdr3_aa: CASSQDGGLGNTIYF; clone_size: -; j_call: TRBJ1-3; d_call: -; v_call: TRBV3-1/TRBV3-2
cdr3_nt: TGTGCCAGCAGCCTTCAAACGAGTAAAAACACTGAAGCTTTCTTT; cdr3_aa: CASSLQTSKNTEAFF; clone_size: -; j_call: TRBJ1-1; d_call: -; v_call: TRBV5-5
cdr3_nt: TGTGCCAGCAGCATTCCGGTTCATCCCCAAGAGACCCAGTACTTC; cdr3_aa: CASSIPVHPQETQYF; clone_size: -; j_call: TRBJ2-5; d_call: -; v_call: TRBV7-9
cdr3_nt: TGTGCCAGCATGCGACTATACACAGATACGCAGTATTTT; cdr3_aa: CASMRLYTDTQYF; clone_size: -; j_call: TRBJ2-3; d_call: -; v_call: TRBV11-2
cdr3_nt: TGTGCCAGTACCCAACGGGGCACCTACAATGAGCAGTTCTTC; cdr3_aa: CASTQRGTYNEQFF; clone_size: -; j_call: TRBJ2-1; d_call: -; v_call: TRBV19
cdr3_nt: TGTGCCAGCAGCGAAGCCGGGACAGGGGGCTACGAGCAGTACTTC; cdr3_aa: CASSEAGTGGYEQYF; clone_size: -; j_call: TRBJ2-7; d_call: TRBD1; v_call: TRBV7-6
cdr3_nt: TGTGCCAGCAGCGGCGAGGACAGGGGGCCCCTATATGGCTACACCTTC; cdr3_aa: CASSGEDRGPLYGYTF; clone_size: -; j_call: TRBJ1-2; d_call: TRBD1; v_call: TRBV7-9
cdr3_nt: TGTGCCAGCAGCTTAGGCCTAGGGGGGAACTATGGCTACACCTTC; cdr3_aa: CASSLGLGGNYGYTF; clone_size: -; j_call: TRBJ1-2; d_call: -; v_call: TRBV13
cdr3_nt: TGTGCCAGCAGTTATCGAGACGGCAGGAATGAGCAGTTCTTC; cdr3_aa: CASSYRDGRNEQFF; clone_size: few; j_call: TRBJ2-1; d_call: -; v_call: TRBV6-5
cdr3_nt: TGTGCCAGCATCCATAGCGGGAGGGCCACCTACGAGCAGTACTTC; cdr3_aa: CASIHSGRATYEQYF; clone_size: -; j_call: TRBJ2-7; d_call: TRBD2; v_call: TRBV5-6
cdr3_nt: TGTGCCAGCAGCGTGACAGGGCCCGCCGGCTATGGCTACACCTTC; cdr3_aa: CASSVTGPAGYGYTF; clone_size: -; j_call: TRBJ1-2; d_call: TRBD1; v_call: TRBV7-2